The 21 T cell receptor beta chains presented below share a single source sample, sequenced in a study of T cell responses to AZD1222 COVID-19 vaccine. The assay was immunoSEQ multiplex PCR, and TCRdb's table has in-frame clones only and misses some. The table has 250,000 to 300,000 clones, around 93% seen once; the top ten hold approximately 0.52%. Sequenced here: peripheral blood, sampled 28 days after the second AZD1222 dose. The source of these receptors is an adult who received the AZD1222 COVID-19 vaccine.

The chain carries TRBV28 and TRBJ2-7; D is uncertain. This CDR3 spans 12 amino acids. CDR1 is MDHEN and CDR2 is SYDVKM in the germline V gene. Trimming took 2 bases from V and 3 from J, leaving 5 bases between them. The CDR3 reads CASSLHGYEQYF. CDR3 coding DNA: TGTGCCAGCAGTTTACACGGCTACGAGCAGTACTTC.

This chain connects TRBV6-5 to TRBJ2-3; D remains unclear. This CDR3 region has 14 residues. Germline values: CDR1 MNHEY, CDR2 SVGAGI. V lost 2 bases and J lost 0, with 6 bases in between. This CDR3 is CASSYVMSTDTQYF. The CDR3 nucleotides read TGTGCCAGCAGTTACGTGATGAGCACAGATACGCAGTATTTT.

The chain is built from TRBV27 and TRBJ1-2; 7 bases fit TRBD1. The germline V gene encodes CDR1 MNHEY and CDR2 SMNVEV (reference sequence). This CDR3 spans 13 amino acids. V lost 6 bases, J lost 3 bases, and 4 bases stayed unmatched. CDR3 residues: CASRPTGDYGYTF. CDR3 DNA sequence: TGTGCCAGCAGGCCTACAGGGGACTATGGCTACACCTTC.

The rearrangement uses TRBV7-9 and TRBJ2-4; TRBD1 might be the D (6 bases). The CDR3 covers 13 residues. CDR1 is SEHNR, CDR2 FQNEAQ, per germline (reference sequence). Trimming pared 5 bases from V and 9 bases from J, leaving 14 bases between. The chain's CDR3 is CASSLKGVGIQYF. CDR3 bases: TGTGCCAGCAGCCTAAAGGGGGTAGGCATTCAGTACTTC.

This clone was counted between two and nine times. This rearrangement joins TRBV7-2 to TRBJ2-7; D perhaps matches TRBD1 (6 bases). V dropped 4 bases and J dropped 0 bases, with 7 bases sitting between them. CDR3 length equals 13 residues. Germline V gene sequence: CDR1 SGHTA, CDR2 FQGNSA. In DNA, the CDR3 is TGTGCCAGCAGCTGGGACACCTCCTACGAGCAGTACTTC. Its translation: CASSWDTSYEQYF.

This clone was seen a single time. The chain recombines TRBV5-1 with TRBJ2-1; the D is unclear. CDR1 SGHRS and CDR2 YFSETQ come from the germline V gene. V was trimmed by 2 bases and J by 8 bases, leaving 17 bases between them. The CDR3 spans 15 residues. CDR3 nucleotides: TGCGCCAGCAGCTTAGGCCTATACTTATGGGATGAGCAGTTCTTC. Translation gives CASSLGLYLWDEQFF.

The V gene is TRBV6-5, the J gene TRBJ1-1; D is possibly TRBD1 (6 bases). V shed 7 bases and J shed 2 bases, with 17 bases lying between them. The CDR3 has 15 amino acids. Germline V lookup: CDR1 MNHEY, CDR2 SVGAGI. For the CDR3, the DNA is TGTGCCAGCACCCCCACCTTTGGGGGCAACACTGAAGCTTTCTTT. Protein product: CASTPTFGGNTEAFF.

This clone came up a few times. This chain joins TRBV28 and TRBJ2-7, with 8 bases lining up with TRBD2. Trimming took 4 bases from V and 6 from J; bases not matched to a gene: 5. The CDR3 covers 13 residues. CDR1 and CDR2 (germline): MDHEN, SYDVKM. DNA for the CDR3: TGTGCCAGCAGTTCCGGGGGGGCCGGCGAGCAGTACTTC. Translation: CASSSGGAGEQYF.

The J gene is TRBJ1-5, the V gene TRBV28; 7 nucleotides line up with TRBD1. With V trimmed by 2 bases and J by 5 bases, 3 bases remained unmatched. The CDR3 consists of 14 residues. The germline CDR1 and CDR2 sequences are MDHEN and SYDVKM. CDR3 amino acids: CASSLHTGDQPQHF. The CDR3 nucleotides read TGTGCCAGCAGTTTACATACAGGGGATCAGCCCCAGCATTTT.

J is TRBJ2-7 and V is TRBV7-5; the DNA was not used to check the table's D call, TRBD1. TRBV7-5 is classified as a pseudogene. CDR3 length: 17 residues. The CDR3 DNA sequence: TGTGCCAGAAGCTTAGAATCGACAGCCAAATTTCAGTACGAGCAGTACTTC. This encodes CARSLESTAKFQYEQYF.

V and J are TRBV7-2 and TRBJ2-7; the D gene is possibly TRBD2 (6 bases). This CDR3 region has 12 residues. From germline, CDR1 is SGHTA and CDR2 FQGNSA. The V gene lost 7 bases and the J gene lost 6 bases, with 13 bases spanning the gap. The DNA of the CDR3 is TGTGCCAGCACGGAGGGCACGGGCGAGCAGTACTTC. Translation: CASTEGTGEQYF.

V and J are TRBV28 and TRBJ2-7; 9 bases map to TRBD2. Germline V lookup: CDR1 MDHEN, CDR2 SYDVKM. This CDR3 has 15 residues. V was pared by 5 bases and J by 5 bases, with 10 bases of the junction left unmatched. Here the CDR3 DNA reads TGTGCCAGCAGTATAGCGGGAGCGGGGCCCCACGAGCAGTACTTC. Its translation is CASSIAGAGPHEQYF.

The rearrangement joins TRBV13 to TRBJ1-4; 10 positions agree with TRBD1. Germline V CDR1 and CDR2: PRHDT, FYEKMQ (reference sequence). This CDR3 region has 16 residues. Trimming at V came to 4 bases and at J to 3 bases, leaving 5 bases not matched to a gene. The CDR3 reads CASSSGQGVSNEKLFF. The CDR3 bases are TGTGCCAGCAGCTCTGGACAGGGGGTTTCTAATGAAAAACTGTTTTTT. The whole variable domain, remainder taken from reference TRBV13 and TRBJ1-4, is AAGVIQSPRHLIKEKRETATLKCYPIPRHDTVYWYQQGPGQDPQFLISFYEKMQSDKGSIPDRFSAQQFSDYHSELNMSSLELGDSALYFCASSSGQGVSNEKLFFGSGTQLSVL.

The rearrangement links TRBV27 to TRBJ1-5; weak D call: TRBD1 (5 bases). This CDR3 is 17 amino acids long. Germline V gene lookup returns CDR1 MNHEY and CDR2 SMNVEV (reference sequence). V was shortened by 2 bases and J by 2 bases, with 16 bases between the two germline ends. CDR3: CASSLHGRGAGNQPQHF. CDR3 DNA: TGTGCCAGCAGTTTACACGGGAGGGGAGCGGGCAATCAGCCCCAGCATTTT.

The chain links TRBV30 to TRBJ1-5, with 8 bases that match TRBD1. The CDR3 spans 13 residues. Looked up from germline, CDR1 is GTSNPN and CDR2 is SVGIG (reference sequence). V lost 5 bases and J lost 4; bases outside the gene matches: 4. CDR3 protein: CAWDRGGNQPQHF. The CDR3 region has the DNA TGTGCCTGGGACAGGGGCGGGAATCAGCCCCAGCATTTT.

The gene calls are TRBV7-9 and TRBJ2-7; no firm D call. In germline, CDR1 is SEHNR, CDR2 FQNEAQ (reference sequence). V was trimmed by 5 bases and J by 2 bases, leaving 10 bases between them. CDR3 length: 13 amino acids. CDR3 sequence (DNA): TGTGCCAGCAGCGTCGACACCACCTACGAGCAGTACTTC. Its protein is CASSVDTTYEQYF.

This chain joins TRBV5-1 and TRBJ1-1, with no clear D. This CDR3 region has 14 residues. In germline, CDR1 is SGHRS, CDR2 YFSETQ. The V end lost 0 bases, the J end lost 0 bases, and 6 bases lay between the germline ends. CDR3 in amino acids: CASSLAAMNTEAFF. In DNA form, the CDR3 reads TGCGCCAGCAGCTTGGCAGCCATGAACACTGAAGCTTTCTTT.

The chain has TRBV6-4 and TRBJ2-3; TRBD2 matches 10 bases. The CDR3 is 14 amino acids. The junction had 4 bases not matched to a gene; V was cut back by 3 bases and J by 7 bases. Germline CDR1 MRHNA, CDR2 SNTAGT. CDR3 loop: CASSEAGGPYTQYF. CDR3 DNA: TGTGCCAGCAGTGAAGCGGGGGGGCCATATACGCAGTATTTT.

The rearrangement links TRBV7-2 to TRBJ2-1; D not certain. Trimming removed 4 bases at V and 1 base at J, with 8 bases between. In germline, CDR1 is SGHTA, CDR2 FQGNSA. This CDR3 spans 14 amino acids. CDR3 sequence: CASSSDGSYNEQFF. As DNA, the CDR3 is TGTGCCAGCAGCTCGGATGGGTCCTACAATGAGCAGTTCTTC. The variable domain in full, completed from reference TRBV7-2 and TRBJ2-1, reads GAGVSQSPSNKVTEKGKDVELRCDPISGHTALYWYRQSLGQGLEFLIYFQGNSAPDKSGLPSDRFSAERTGGSVSTLTIQRTQQEDSAVYLCASSSDGSYNEQFFGPGTRLTVL.

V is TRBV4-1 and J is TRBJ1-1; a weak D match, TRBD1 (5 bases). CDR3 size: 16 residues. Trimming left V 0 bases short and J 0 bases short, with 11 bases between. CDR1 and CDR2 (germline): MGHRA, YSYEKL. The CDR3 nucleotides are TGCGCCAGCAGCCAAGATCGTAGCAGGGTGAACACTGAAGCTTTCTTT. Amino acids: CASSQDRSRVNTEAFF.

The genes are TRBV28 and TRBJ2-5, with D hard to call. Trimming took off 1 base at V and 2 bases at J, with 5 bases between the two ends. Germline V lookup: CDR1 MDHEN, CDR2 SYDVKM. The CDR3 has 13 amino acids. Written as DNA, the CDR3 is TGTGCCAGCAGTTTATTGCATCAAGAGACCCAGTACTTC. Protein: CASSLLHQETQYF.